The clone carrying this T cell receptor beta chain has just a few counts. Its target is unknown. TCR cDNA was made by 5'RACE template switching, adding a universal primer site and UMIs. TCRdb re-called the 5' RACE reads through MiXCR, storing one row per CDR3 protein. The sample comprises hundreds of thousands of distinct CDR3 sequences, roughly 12% of which are singletons, and roughly 13% rests with the top ten. The data belong to a study of T cells after yellow fever vaccination. Overall study findings and caveats: Reappearing after the booster were most of the clones from primary vaccination (approximately 96% CD4, 85% to 90% CD8). Bulk-population clonotypes that are abundant could appear as contaminants in FACS-sorted repertoires.

Sequencing used PBMCs, obtained on the day of the yellow fever booster vaccination. This TCR derives from a man aged 30 to 39 who received the YFV17D yellow fever vaccine.

The DNA of the CDR3 is TGTGCCAGCAGCTTGGGGCAGGGTCTCAACGAGCAGTACTTC. Its protein is CASSLGQGLNEQYF. The J gene is TRBJ2-7, the V gene TRBV5-5; possible D gene TRBD1, 5 bases. V was trimmed by 0 bases and J by 5 bases, leaving 12 bases between them. CDR1 is SGHKS and CDR2 is YYEKEE in the germline V gene (reference sequence). The CDR3 is 14 amino acids.